This T cell receptor (beta chain) was sequenced in a study of T cell clonotyping in hematopoietic cell transplantation. As for this clone: Its specificity is unknown.

The ends were cut back, 7 bases at V and 6 bases at J, with 19 bases in the middle. The CDR3 has 15 residues. Germline loops: CDR1 MDHEN, CDR2 SYDVKM. Study findings and constraints: Pathologically expanded recipient clonotypes increased progressively from day 30 to day 180 as diversity fell.

Assay: immunoSEQ multiplex PCR; the TCRdb copy retains only in-frame clones and omits some. The sample lists 4,900 or so clones, roughly 72% occurring once. The V gene is TRBV28, the J gene TRBJ1-5, with D hard to call. The sequences come from peripheral blood mononuclear cells, collected 100 days after allogeneic stem cell transplant. This sequence originates from a male patient between 55 and 70 years old who had an allogeneic stem cell transplant, so T cells may come from the graft donor. Some clones in this sample may be carry-over from other donors' samples. CDR3 in amino acids: CASINGYNEGQPQHF. The CDR3 DNA sequence: TGTGCCAGCATTAACGGTTATAATGAAGGTCAGCCCCAGCATTTT.